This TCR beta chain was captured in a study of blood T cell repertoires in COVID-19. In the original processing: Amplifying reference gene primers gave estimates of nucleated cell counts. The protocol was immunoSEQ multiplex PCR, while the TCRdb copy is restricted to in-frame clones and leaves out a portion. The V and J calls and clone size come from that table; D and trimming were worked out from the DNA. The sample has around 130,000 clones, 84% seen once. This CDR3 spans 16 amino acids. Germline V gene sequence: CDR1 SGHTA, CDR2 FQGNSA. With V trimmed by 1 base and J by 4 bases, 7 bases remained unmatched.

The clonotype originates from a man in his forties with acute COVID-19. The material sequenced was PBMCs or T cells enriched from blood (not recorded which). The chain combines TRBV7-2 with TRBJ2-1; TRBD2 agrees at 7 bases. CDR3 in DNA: TGTGCCAGCAGCTTAGACGGCGGGGGAGGGTACAATGAGCAGTTCTTC. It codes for CASSLDGGGGYNEQFF.